These 32 T cell receptor beta chains came from one sample sequenced in a study of PD-L1 blockade in urothelial cancer listed by TCRdb under 2017. Interpreted using the paper, the time point label stands for: peripheral blood 6 weeks after treatment start. Libraries were prepared through the immunoSEQ multiplex PCR assay. Held by TCRdb, this immuneACCESS table contains in-frame sequences only and omits some clones. Under half of the omission traces to an unresolved V gene where checked; the cause of the rest is unknown. The sample includes 41,000 or so clones, with approximately 85% observed a single time. Together, the top ten hold over 2.5% of the sample. The source was PBMCs, collected around atezolizumab (anti-PD-L1) treatment. These receptors all come from a man between 65 and 85 years old with urothelial cancer.

V usage is TRBV5-1 and J usage is TRBJ2-3; TRBD2 agrees at 10 bases. CDR1 SGHRS and CDR2 YFSETQ come from the germline V gene. V lost 0 bases to trimming and J lost 0 bases; unmatched junction nucleotides: 10. The CDR3 totals 19 residues. The CDR3 bases are TGCGCCAGCAGCTTGGTTTATAGCGGGAGGACCTCTAGCACAGATACGCAGTATTTT. Translation: CASSLVYSGRTSSTDTQYF.

The chain uses TRBV28 and TRBJ1-2, with no clear D. With 2 bases removed from V and 8 bases from J, the gap between germline ends came to 12 bases. The CDR3 runs 13 residues. Looked up from germline, CDR1 is MDHEN and CDR2 is SYDVKM. The CDR3 DNA sequence: TGTGCCAGCAGTTTACGGATTGGCGGGGGCTACACCTTC. Translation gives CASSLRIGGGYTF.

V and J are TRBV5-1 and TRBJ2-7; 9 nucleotides match TRBD2. Per the germline V gene, CDR1 is SGHRS and CDR2 is YFSETQ. J lost 5 bases, V lost 1 base, and 10 bases had no gene match. The CDR3 runs to 16 residues. This CDR3 is CASSLNQREAGNEQYF. CDR3 nucleotide sequence: TGCGCCAGCAGCTTGAATCAGCGGGAGGCCGGCAACGAGCAGTACTTC.

V and J are TRBV5-1 and TRBJ1-2; maybe TRBD1 (5 bases). The germline CDR1 and CDR2 sequences are SGHRS and YFSETQ. V dropped 0 bases and J dropped 2 bases, with 8 bases sitting between them. The CDR3 spans 14 residues. CDR3 residues: CASSLVAGNYGYTF. CDR3 nucleotide sequence: TGCGCCAGCAGCTTGGTGGCAGGGAACTATGGCTACACCTTC.

The chain carries TRBV6-5 and TRBJ2-1, with a weak D call TRBD1 (6 bases). CDR1 MNHEY and CDR2 SVGAGI come from the germline V gene. This CDR3 contains 14 residues. Trimming took off 4 bases at V and 7 bases at J, with 14 bases between the two ends. The chain's CDR3 is CASSWGRGKNEQFF. The CDR3 bases are TGTGCCAGCAGTTGGGGCAGGGGTAAAAATGAGCAGTTCTTC.

By sample fraction, this clone is medium-sized. The rearrangement links TRBV10-3 to TRBJ1-5; 8 bases line up with TRBD1. Germline V CDR1 and CDR2: ENHRY, SYGVKD. This CDR3 has 13 residues. V shed 5 bases and J 7 bases; nucleotides not matched to a gene: 4. CDR3 DNA sequence: TGTGCCATCAGTCAGGGGGCAGGCCAGCCCCAGCATTTT. Translation: CAISQGAGQPQHF.

This chain links TRBV29-1 with TRBJ2-5, with 7 nucleotides matching TRBD2. J gave up 2 bases and V 7 bases, and 7 bases lay outside the gene matches. Germline CDR1 SQVTM, CDR2 ANQGSEA. This CDR3 spans 13 amino acids. The CDR3 is CSALLAPQETQYF. In DNA, the CDR3 is TGCAGCGCCCTACTAGCGCCACAAGAGACCCAGTACTTC.

The chain carries TRBV5-4 and TRBJ2-7; D possibly corresponds to TRBD2 (6 bases). The CDR3 has 15 amino acids. Germline CDR1 reads SGHNT; CDR2 reads YYREEE (reference sequence). Trimming pared 4 bases from V and 2 bases from J, leaving 16 bases between. CDR3 in amino acids: CASSPVGGSTYEQYF. CDR3 DNA sequence: TGTGCCAGCAGCCCCGTGGGAGGATCTACCTACGAGCAGTACTTC.

This chain links TRBV11-3 with TRBJ2-1; D is perhaps TRBD1 (6 bases). Trimming stripped 5 bases from V and 8 bases from J, with 19 bases between. Germline values: CDR1 SGHNT, CDR2 YENEEA. CDR3 size: 15 residues. The DNA for the CDR3 is TGTGCCAGCAGCGCCGGTGGGGGAGAGGGGGATGAGCAGTTCTTC. This translates into CASSAGGGEGDEQFF.

The CDR3 DNA reads TGTGCCAGCAGCCCTCTTCGGGGACAGGGGGCGAAAAGTACTGAAGCTTTCTTT. It encodes CASSPLRGQGAKSTEAFF. V and J are TRBV7-8 and TRBJ1-1, with 12 bases that match TRBD1. V shed 5 bases and J 5 bases; nucleotides not matched to a gene: 15. CDR3 length equals 18 residues. CDR1 is SGHVS and CDR2 is FQNEAQ in the germline V gene. Using reference TRBV7-8 and TRBJ1-1 for the parts outside the CDR3, the full variable domain is GAGVSQSPRYKVAKRGQDVALRCDPISGHVSLFWYQQALGQGPEFLTYFQNEAQLDKSGLPSDRFFAERPEGSVSTLKIQRTQQEDSAVYLCASSPLRGQGAKSTEAFFGQGTRLTVV.

This clone occurred a few times. This chain connects TRBV27 to TRBJ2-3; 10 bases match TRBD2. The V and J ends lost 4 bases and 6 bases, in that order; junction bases with no gene match: 10. The V gene's germline CDR1 is MNHEY and CDR2 SMNVEV (reference sequence). The CDR3 sequence is 16 residues long. CDR3 nucleotides: TGTGCCAGCAGTTCCTGGACTAGCGGAAACCGGGATACGCAGTATTTT. Protein product: CASSSWTSGNRDTQYF.

This chain uses TRBV18 with TRBJ1-2; D may be TRBD1 (5 bases). Trimming left V 6 bases short and J 5 bases short, with 13 bases between. Germline CDR1 KGHSH, CDR2 LQKENI. The CDR3 has 13 amino acids. CDR3 sequence reads: CASSKDGGYGYTF. CDR3 DNA: TGTGCCAGCTCTAAGGACGGGGGTTATGGCTACACCTTC. Complete variable domain (other parts from reference TRBV18 and TRBJ1-2): NAGVMQNPRHLVRRRGQEARLRCSPMKGHSHVYWYRQLPEEGLKFMVYLQKENIIDESGMPKERFSAEFPKEGPSILRIQQVVRGDSAAYFCASSKDGGYGYTFGSGTRLTVV.

This clone was seen once. The V gene is TRBV7-2, the J gene TRBJ1-5, with D hard to call. CDR3 size: 14 residues. The ends were cut back, 5 bases at V and 1 base at J, with 9 bases in the middle. The germline V gene has CDR1 SGHTA and CDR2 FQGNSA. CDR3 DNA sequence: TGTGCCAGCAGCCGGTCTAACAGCAATCAGCCCCAGCATTTT. This translates into CASSRSNSNQPQHF. The full variable domain, with the rest looked up from reference TRBV7-2 and TRBJ1-5, is GAGVSQSPSNKVTEKGKDVELRCDPISGHTALYWYRQSLGQGLEFLIYFQGNSAPDKSGLPSDRFSAERTGGSVSTLTIQRTQQEDSAVYLCASSRSNSNQPQHFGDGTRLSIL.

This clone occurred a few times. The chain has TRBV16 and TRBJ1-3, with D perhaps matching TRBD1 (6 bases). V was trimmed by 4 bases and J by 3 bases, leaving 13 bases between them. Germline V gene sequence: CDR1 KGHSY, CDR2 FQNENV. CDR3 size: 15 residues. Here the CDR3 reads CASSRRDIDGNTIYF. The CDR3 DNA reads as TGTGCCAGCAGCCGCCGGGACATTGATGGAAACACCATATATTTT. Drawing the rest from reference TRBV16 and TRBJ1-3, the complete variable domain is GEEVAQTPKHLVRGEGQKAKLYCAPIKGHSYVFWYQQVLKNEFKFLISFQNENVFDETGMPKERFSAKCLPNSPCSLEIQATKLEDSAVYFCASSRRDIDGNTIYFGEGSWLTVV.

This rearrangement joins TRBV2 to TRBJ2-7; D is undetermined. This CDR3 is built from 12 residues. The V gene lost 2 bases and the J gene lost 3 bases, with 5 bases spanning the gap. CDR1 and CDR2 (germline): SNHLY, FYNNEI. The CDR3 spells CASSESNYEQYF. CDR3 DNA: TGTGCCAGCAGTGAATCCAACTACGAGCAGTACTTC.

The gene calls are TRBV28 and TRBJ2-1; possibly TRBD1 for D (6 bases). CDR1 and CDR2 from the germline V gene are MDHEN and SYDVKM. The CDR3 length is 14 residues. V was clipped by 2 bases and J by 7 bases, with 12 bases between them. CDR3 protein: CASSLATGPNEQFF. CDR3 DNA sequence: TGTGCCAGCAGTTTAGCCACAGGGCCTAATGAGCAGTTCTTC.

This sequence joins TRBV5-1 and TRBJ2-5, with D perhaps TRBD1 (6 bases). Germline values: CDR1 SGHRS, CDR2 YFSETQ. The germline V and J ends were trimmed by 0 bases and 1 base, with 16 bases remaining between them. The CDR3 covers 17 residues. CDR3 sequence: CASSLGIKTGGQETQYF. For the CDR3, the DNA is TGCGCCAGCAGCTTGGGTATCAAGACAGGAGGCCAAGAGACCCAGTACTTC.

The genes are TRBV4-2 and TRBJ2-1; D unclear. There are 13 residues in the CDR3. Trimming shortened V by 2 bases and J by 8 bases, and 10 bases separated the two germline ends. The germline CDR1 and CDR2 sequences are LGHNA and YNFKEQ. CDR3 sequence: CASSQFSADEQFF. The CDR3, as DNA: TGTGCCAGCAGCCAATTTAGTGCCGATGAGCAGTTCTTC.

The rearrangement joins TRBV6-6 to TRBJ2-1; tentatively, D is TRBD1 (6 bases). The CDR3 covers 13 residues. The germline V and J ends were trimmed by 4 bases and 4 bases, with 8 bases remaining between them. Germline V gene lookup returns CDR1 MNHNY and CDR2 SVGAGI (reference sequence). CDR3 in DNA: TGTGCCAGCAGTTTAGGACAGTACAATGAGCAGTTCTTC. Its translation is CASSLGQYNEQFF.

V usage is TRBV30 and J usage is TRBJ1-5; possibly TRBD1 for D (6 bases). Germline V CDR1 and CDR2: GTSNPN, SVGIG (reference sequence). The V and J ends lost 0 bases and 4 bases respectively, with 13 bases between them. The CDR3 is 15 amino acids. The CDR3 coding sequence is TGTGCCTGGAGTGTAGGGGGGGCAACTAATCAGCCCCAGCATTTT. Its translation is CAWSVGGATNQPQHF.

The chain joins TRBV2 to TRBJ2-3, with 9 bases identical to TRBD2. The CDR3 spans 14 residues. The trim removed 8 bases at V and 1 base at J, leaving 4 bases unmatched. Germline V gives CDR1 SNHLY, CDR2 FYNNEI. The CDR3 sequence: CASGSGRGTDTQYF. DNA of the CDR3: TGTGCCAGCGGTAGCGGGAGAGGCACAGATACGCAGTATTTT.

The gene calls are TRBV5-5 and TRBJ2-5; 16 bases line up with TRBD2. The CDR3 loop spans 16 amino acids. CDR1 SGHKS and CDR2 YYEKEE come from the germline V gene (reference sequence). V trimming: 3 bases; J trimming: 13 bases; junction bases outside the gene matches: 12. CDR3 loop: CASSSGLAGGLGNVYF. Here the CDR3 DNA reads TGTGCCAGCAGCTCGGGACTAGCGGGAGGGCTCGGAAACGTGTACTTC.

This sequence joins TRBV2 and TRBJ1-2; TRBD1 is a possible D gene (6 bases). Germline CDR1 reads SNHLY; CDR2 reads FYNNEI. The CDR3 covers 14 residues. Trimming took 6 bases from V and 7 from J, leaving 18 bases between them. DNA for the CDR3: TGTGCCAGCAGACCTGGCCGACAGGTACTTGGCTACACCTTC. Protein: CASRPGRQVLGYTF.

This clone was counted once. The rearrangement links TRBV5-1 to TRBJ1-2, with 7 bases lining up with TRBD1. Per the germline V gene, CDR1 is SGHRS and CDR2 is YFSETQ. CDR3 size: 13 residues. After removal of 5 bases from V and 3 bases from J, the junction contained 4 bases not matched to a gene. This chain's CDR3 is CASRPGTDYGYTF. CDR3 in DNA: TGCGCCAGCAGGCCCGGGACAGACTATGGCTACACCTTC.

V and J are TRBV5-6 and TRBJ2-7; 8 positions agree with TRBD2. Unmatched junction bases numbered 0, after V lost 1 base and J lost 0 bases. Germline V lookup: CDR1 SGHDT, CDR2 YYEEEE. The CDR3 spans 14 residues. The CDR3 DNA follows: TGTGCCAGCAGCTTGAGCGGGGGCTCCTACGAGCAGTACTTC. Translating gives CASSLSGGSYEQYF.

The gene calls are TRBV7-8 and TRBJ2-1; D is undetermined. V shed 2 bases and J shed 0 bases, with 20 bases lying between them. From germline, CDR1 is SGHVS and CDR2 FQNEAQ. The CDR3 is 19 amino acids. The CDR3: CASSLWLVLAPGSYNEQFF. The DNA for the CDR3 is TGTGCCAGCAGCTTATGGTTGGTACTTGCCCCTGGCTCCTACAATGAGCAGTTCTTC.

The chain links TRBV27 to TRBJ2-5; 9 bases agree with TRBD2. V was pared by 2 bases and J by 5 bases, with 3 bases of the junction left unmatched. The CDR3 is 14 amino acids. Germline lookup yields CDR1 MNHEY and CDR2 SMNVEV (reference sequence). This CDR3 is CASSLAGGGETQYF. CDR3 in DNA: TGTGCCAGCAGTTTAGCGGGAGGGGGGGAGACCCAGTACTTC.

This chain joins TRBV2 and TRBJ2-7; 8 positions agree with TRBD1. The CDR3 totals 16 residues. Germline lookup yields CDR1 SNHLY and CDR2 FYNNEI. J gave up 5 bases and V 5 bases, and 14 bases lay outside the gene matches. CDR3 nucleotides: TGTGCCAGCAGTCCTTATGTTGGACAGGGCGCGCACGAGCAGTACTTC. Translated, it gives CASSPYVGQGAHEQYF.

CDR3 residues: CASSSGTQPQHF. The CDR3 region has the DNA TGTGCCAGCAGTTCCGGGACACAGCCCCAGCATTTT. The chain recombines TRBV28 with TRBJ1-5; D possibly corresponds to TRBD1 (6 bases). V was cut by 4 bases and J by 7 bases, with 8 bases left in between. Germline values: CDR1 MDHEN, CDR2 SYDVKM. The CDR3 loop spans 12 amino acids.

The gene calls are TRBV19 and TRBJ1-1; 7 bases line up with TRBD1. CDR3 size: 16 residues. Germline CDR1 reads LNHDA; CDR2 reads SQIVND (reference sequence). V lost 6 bases and J lost 5; bases outside the gene matches: 15. Here the CDR3 reads CASSPPPRGRLTEAFF. In DNA, the CDR3 is TGTGCCAGTAGCCCACCCCCTAGGGGGCGCTTAACTGAAGCTTTCTTT.

V is TRBV28 and J is TRBJ2-3; TRBD1 matches 7 bases. CDR3 length equals 18 residues. CDR1 is MDHEN, CDR2 SYDVKM, per germline. With 5 bases clipped from V and 2 bases from J, the junction kept 16 bases outside the gene matches. The CDR3 nucleotides read TGTGCCAGCAGTCCAATAATGGGTAGGGGGCATGACACAGATACGCAGTATTTT. Its translation: CASSPIMGRGHDTDTQYF.

V gene TRBV19 combines with J gene TRBJ1-1; TRBD1 matches at 7 bases. Germline V gives CDR1 LNHDA, CDR2 SQIVND (reference sequence). Trimming at V came to 5 bases and at J to 1 base, leaving 7 bases not matched to a gene. The CDR3 sequence is 15 residues long. The CDR3 reads CASSSPGQPNTEAFF. The DNA of the CDR3 is TGTGCCAGTAGTTCCCCGGGACAGCCGAACACTGAAGCTTTCTTT. The full variable domain, completed using reference TRBV19 and TRBJ1-1, is DGGITQSPKYLFRKEGQNVTLSCEQNLNHDAMYWYRQDPGQGLRLIYYSQIVNDFQKGDIAEGYSVSREKKESFPLTVTSAQKNPTAFYLCASSSPGQPNTEAFFGQGTRLTVV.